Described below is a single T cell receptor (beta chain) sequence and its context. Its specificity is not known. This sample stems from a study of cytomegalovirus exposure and HLA in healthy donors. Points from the study as a whole: TCR clusters originating in the first cohort tended to co-occur in the 120 validation repertoires, according to a later analysis. The listing of roughly 160 TCR beta chains classed them as cytomegalovirus-associated.

CDR3 length: 12 residues. Trimming cost V 1 base and J 6 bases, with 8 bases left between them. Germline V gene data show CDR1 as SGHKS and CDR2 as YYEKEE (reference sequence). Only in-frame clones appear in the TCRdb table, and some are missing; sequencing was by immunoSEQ multiplex PCR. The table shows under 200,000 clones, with 75% to 95% occurring only once. The sequenced material came from PBMCs. The gene calls are TRBV5-5 and TRBJ2-7, with D unclear. The sequence came from a woman in her late teens or twenties in good health and CMV-seropositive. For the CDR3, the DNA is TGTGCCAGCAGCTTGCTTCCCTTCGAGCAGTACTTC. It is translated as CASSLLPFEQYF.